This passage covers 6 T cell receptor beta chains from one sample sequenced in a study of blood T cell repertoires in COVID-19. This table comes from immunoSEQ multiplex PCR, and its TCRdb copy is limited to in-frame clones, with some not included. The table shows some 97,000 clones, with roughly 90% occurring only once. The material sequenced was peripheral blood. Every receptor here comes from a man aged 25 to 40 in a cohort sampled during active COVID-19.

The chain joins TRBV7-2 to TRBJ1-4; possible D gene TRBD1, 5 bases. Germline V gene lookup returns CDR1 SGHTA and CDR2 FQGNSA. The CDR3 totals 15 residues. Trimming shortened V by 1 base and J by 10 bases, and 16 bases separated the two germline ends. Here the CDR3 reads CASSLDGTGVGKLFF. The CDR3 DNA follows: TGTGCCAGCAGCTTAGATGGGACGGGGGTAGGAAAACTGTTTTTT.

This chain connects TRBV12-2 to TRBJ1-1; the table assigns TRBD1, which was not confirmed against the DNA. TRBV12-2 is a pseudogene locus. This CDR3 region has 18 residues. CDR3 DNA: TGTGCAAGTCGCTTAGCCGAAAACCGGACAGGGGGGAATACTGAAGCTTTCTTT. It is translated as CASRLAENRTGGNTEAFF.

The gene calls are TRBV7-3 and TRBJ2-7; 11 nucleotides align to TRBD1. The CDR3 loop spans 15 amino acids. With 3 bases clipped from V and 4 bases from J, the junction kept 5 bases outside the gene matches. The germline CDR1 and CDR2 sequences are SGHTA and FQGTGA. The CDR3 sequence is CASSFEGQGEYEQYF. CDR3 in DNA: TGTGCCAGCAGCTTTGAGGGACAGGGGGAGTACGAGCAGTACTTC.

The chain uses TRBV5-4 and TRBJ2-2; weak D call: TRBD2 (5 bases). The CDR3 consists of 14 residues. Germline V lookup: CDR1 SGHNT, CDR2 YYREEE (reference sequence). V lost 7 bases to trimming and J lost 5 bases, with 15 bases between them. The CDR3 region has the DNA TGTGCCAGCCTAGGTGGTCCGGGGACCGGGGAGCTGTTTTTT. This translates into CASLGGPGTGELFF.

The chain couples TRBV7-2 to TRBJ2-3, with 14 bases lining up with TRBD2. Germline V CDR1 and CDR2: SGHTA, FQGNSA. The CDR3 covers 16 residues. After removal of 5 bases from V and 7 bases from J, the junction contained 8 bases not matched to a gene. The CDR3 loop is CASSVTSGGAVYTQYF. CDR3 sequence (DNA): TGTGCCAGCAGCGTGACTAGCGGGGGGGCGGTATATACGCAGTATTTT.

Turning to this clone: One junction end disagrees with the germline gene, perhaps due to a read error. The chain employs TRBV6-1 and TRBJ2-7; TRBD1 matches at 9 bases. Looked up from germline, CDR1 is MNHNS and CDR2 is SASEGT. The CDR3 has 12 amino acids. CDR3 bases: TGTGCCAGCAGTGAAGCGAAGAGACAGGGGGTCTTC. It codes for CASSEAKRQGVF.